The entry that follows covers one T cell receptor (beta chain) sequence. Its antigen is still unknown. Per the germline V gene, CDR1 is SNHLY and CDR2 is FYNNEI. Trimming stripped 7 bases from V and 0 bases from J, with 13 bases between. The CDR3 totals 14 residues. This record comes from a study of T cell responses to AZD1222 COVID-19 vaccine. The method was immunoSEQ multiplex PCR; TCRdb's version includes in-frame clones alone and lacks a portion of them. The data show 150,000 to 200,000 clones, 75% to 90% seen once. Study-wide results and caveats: Unmutated variant regions reportedly attract nearly half of all spike-specific TCRs.

The TCR originated in an adult in good health. The source was peripheral blood, collected on day 0 of AZD1222 vaccination. The chain recombines TRBV2 with TRBJ2-7; D possibly corresponds to TRBD2 (5 bases). CDR3 DNA sequence: TGTGCCAGCACTGGAGCGGAAAGCTCCTACGAGCAGTACTTC. This sequence encodes CASTGAESSYEQYF. The full variable domain, its missing parts supplied by reference TRBV2 and TRBJ2-7, is EPEVTQTPSHQVTQMGQEVILRCVPISNHLYFYWYRQILGQKVEFLVSFYNNEISEKSEIFDDQFSVERPDGSNFTLKIRSTKLEDSAMYFCASTGAESSYEQYFGPGTRLTVT.